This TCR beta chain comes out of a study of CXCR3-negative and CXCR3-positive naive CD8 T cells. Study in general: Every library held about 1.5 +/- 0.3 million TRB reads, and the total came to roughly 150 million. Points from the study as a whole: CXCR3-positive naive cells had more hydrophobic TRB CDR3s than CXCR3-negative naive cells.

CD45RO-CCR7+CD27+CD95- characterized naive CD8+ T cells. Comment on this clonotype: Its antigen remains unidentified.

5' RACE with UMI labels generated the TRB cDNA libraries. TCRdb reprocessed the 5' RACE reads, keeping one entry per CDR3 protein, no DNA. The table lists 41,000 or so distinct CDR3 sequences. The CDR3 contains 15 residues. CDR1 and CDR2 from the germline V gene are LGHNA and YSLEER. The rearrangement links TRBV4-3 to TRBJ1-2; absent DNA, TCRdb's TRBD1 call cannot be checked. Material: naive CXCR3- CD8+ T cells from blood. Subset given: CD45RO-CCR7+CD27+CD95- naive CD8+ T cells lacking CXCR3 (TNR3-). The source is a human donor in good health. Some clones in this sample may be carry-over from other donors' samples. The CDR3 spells CASSPGQGIPYGYTF.